This T cell receptor beta chain comes out of a study of T-cell reconstitution after alpha-beta-depleted transplantation in children. Study results and limitations: The high TCRbeta diversity at day 60 in some patients came from surviving recipient T cells and thymic progenitors. Several hundred expanded graft clones reportedly supplied alpha-beta T cells about two months after transplant. T-cell numbers and diversity one year post-transplant derived largely from freshly generated T cells.

Concerning this clonotype: The antigen is not known.

The authors prepared the TCRbeta library with unique molecular identifiers. TCRdb redid the calling of the PCR reads with MiXCR, one entry per CDR3 protein. The sample carries around 140,000 distinct CDR3 sequences, 8.5% to 10% recorded once. The CDR3 runs to 16 residues. V trimming: 6 bases; J trimming: 2 bases; junction bases outside the gene matches: 11. Germline V CDR1 and CDR2: LNHDA, SQIVND (reference sequence). The chain has TRBV19 and TRBJ2-5, with 8 bases that match TRBD2. Sequencing was performed on PBMCs, mostly from graft donor cells, taken 180 days after TCRalphabeta/CD19-depleted stem cell transplant. This sequence originates from a female patient aged 2-9 years who had a stem cell transplant for congenital amegakaryocytic thrombocytopenia, so the T cells may come from the graft donor. CDR3 DNA sequence: TGTGCCAGTAGCCCATGGCCGTCGGGAGGGCAAGAGACCCAGTACTTC. Translated: CASSPWPSGGQETQYF.